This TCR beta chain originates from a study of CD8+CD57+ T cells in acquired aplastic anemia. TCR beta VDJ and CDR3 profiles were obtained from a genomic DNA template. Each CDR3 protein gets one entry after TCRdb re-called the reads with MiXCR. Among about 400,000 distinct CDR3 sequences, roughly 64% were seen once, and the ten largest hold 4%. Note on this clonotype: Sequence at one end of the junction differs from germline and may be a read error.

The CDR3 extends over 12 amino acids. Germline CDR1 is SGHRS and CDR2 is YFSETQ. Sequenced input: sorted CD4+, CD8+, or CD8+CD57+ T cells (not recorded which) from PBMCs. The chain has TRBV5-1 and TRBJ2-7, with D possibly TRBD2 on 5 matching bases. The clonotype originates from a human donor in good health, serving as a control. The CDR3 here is CASSTTGYEQYF. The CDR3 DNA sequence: TGTGCCAGCAGCACTACGGGGTACGAGCAGTACTTC.